The 6 T cell receptor beta chains presented below share a single source sample, sequenced in a study of tumor-infiltrating lymphocytes in primary liver carcinoma. Priming with a constant-region primer yielded TCR beta cDNA from about 510 ng total RNA. Libraries of TCR beta came from three nested multiplex PCR rounds with slightly modified ARM-PCR. For around 9 cycles apiece, the opening two PCR rounds ran with TRBV1-TRBV30 forward primers and a C-beta reverse primer. Each CDR3 protein gets one entry after TCRdb re-called the multiplex PCR reads with MiXCR. The data show about 190,000 distinct CDR3 sequences, around four fifths seen once. The tissue used was unsorted bulk material of roughly 17-34 mg. RNA and DNA were co-extracted from it with the AllPrep DNA/RNA mini kit. Material: tumor tissue from primary liver carcinoma. Receptors were obtained from a man between 40 and 49 years old with primary liver carcinoma and hepatitis B virus infection.

As to this clonotype: Germline is not matched at one junction end, which may reflect a read error. Here the CDR3 reads CSVWTSGRSGEQYF. The CDR3 DNA sequence: TGCAGCGTCTGGACTAGCGGGAGGTCTGGGGAGCAGTACTTT. This chain links TRBV29-1 with TRBJ2-7, with 14 bases aligning to TRBD2. Germline CDR1 and CDR2: SQVTM and ANQGSEA. This CDR3 is built from 14 residues.

In the case of this clonotype: One junction end does not reproduce the germline sequence, and a read error may be involved. This sequence joins TRBV12-3 or TRBV12-4 and TRBJ2-3; TRBD2 matches at 8 bases. The CDR3 extends over 14 amino acids. DNA of the CDR3: TGTGCCAACAGTCCTGGGACTAGGCCAGATACGCATTATTTT. Translation gives CANSPGTRPDTHYF.

About this clonotype: As the CDR3 is not closed by the conserved phenylalanine or tryptophan, this likely results from a read error. V is TRBV11-1 and J is TRBJ1-2, with D hard to call. Germline V gene data show CDR1 as SGHAT and CDR2 as FQDESV (reference sequence). The V and J ends lost 3 bases and 4 bases respectively, with 12 bases between them. The CDR3 is made up of 14 amino acids. The DNA for the CDR3 is TGTGCCAGCAGCTTTAATGGATTTGGCTATGGCTACACCTTG. The encoded protein is CASSFNGFGYGYTL.

This clonotype was found once. One junction end does not reproduce the germline sequence, and a read error may be involved. The gene calls are TRBV6-1 and TRBJ2-5, with D possibly TRBD2 on 6 matching bases. Per germline, CDR1 MNHNS and CDR2 SASEGT. The CDR3 has 13 residues. Here the CDR3 reads CASSYPGVETKYF. The DNA of the CDR3 is TGTGCCAGCAGTTACCCGGGGGTGGAGACCAAGTACTTC.

In its sample, this clonotype was seen many times. The J gene is TRBJ1-2, the V gene TRBV7-9, with D unresolved. This CDR3 comprises 14 residues. CDR1 SEHNR and CDR2 FQNEAQ come from the germline V gene (reference sequence). With 5 bases removed from V and 0 bases from J, the gap between germline ends came to 10 bases. Written as DNA, the CDR3 is TGTGCCAGCAGCGCGCAAGGAACTAACTATGGCTACACCTTC. As protein: CASSAQGTNYGYTF.

On this clonotype itself: A read error is possible here, since a much larger clone lies one base away. The chain employs TRBV11-2 and TRBJ2-5; the match to TRBD1 covers 9 bases. The CDR3 totals 15 residues. Germline CDR1 is SGHAT and CDR2 is FQNNGV. This CDR3 reads CAGSLNRGLVETQYF. Here the CDR3 DNA reads TGTGCCGGCAGCTTAAACAGGGGGCTTGTGGAGACCCAGTACTTC.